A single TCR beta chain is shown here with its context. Antigen unknown. This entry belongs to a study of blood T cells in healthy people across ages. Sample-barcoded 5' priming and a J-beta primer mix drove a second PCR of roughly 6 to 12 cycles. TCRdb fed the 5' RACE reads into MiXCR, producing one record per CDR3 protein. Here the sample spans approximately 760,000 distinct CDR3 sequences, around 25% being singletons. CDR3 size: 15 residues. Germline loops: CDR1 MNHEY, CDR2 SVGAGI. Between the trimmed V and J ends, which lost 2 bases and 2 bases, there was a span of 12 bases. Study findings and constraints: Among T cells, TCR beta diversity per million cells dropped roughly linearly as age rose. Naive CD4+ cells and diversity were both higher in long-lived donors than in aged donors.

This same sample was also part of a study on T cells of mothers and their children. That study adds: With unrelated pairs as the comparison, related mother-child pairs had a slightly higher overlap that was not significant. Clones that were microchimeric and persistent were not detected among T cells.

Sequencing input: blood. The chain has TRBV6-5 and TRBJ2-5, with D tentatively TRBD1 (6 bases). This clonotype was sampled from a boy aged 10-17 years in good health. Here the CDR3 DNA reads TGTGCCAGCAGTTACACCGACAGGAAGCAAGAGACCCAGTACTTC. Amino acid sequence: CASSYTDRKQETQYF.